A single sample is the source of the 7 T cell receptor beta chains below, sequenced in a study of post-analysis software for immune sequencing data. Study results and limitations: Five TRBV segments, including TRBV5-6, TRBV5-1 and TRBV20-1, were more frequent in patients than controls.

Built from TCR beta cDNA, the libraries had unique molecular identifiers in them. Each CDR3 protein gets one entry after TCRdb re-called the PCR reads with MiXCR. Of a few hundred thousand distinct CDR3 sequences listed, 36% are singletons. For these TCRs, the target antigens are not known. Sequencing was done on a sample of blood. Source of these receptors: a girl under 18 with multiple sclerosis.

This clonotype has a count of ten or more. The CDR3 DNA reads TGTGCCAGCAGTACAGAGAGCTCCTATAATTCACCCCTCCACTTT. Protein sequence: CASSTESSYNSPLHF. V gene TRBV9 combines with J gene TRBJ1-6; D not certain. CDR1 is SGDLS and CDR2 is YYNGEE in the germline V gene. This CDR3 region has 15 residues. The V gene lost 5 bases and the J gene lost 0 bases, with 9 bases spanning the gap.

This clonotype was picked up one time. A much larger clonotype is one base distant, so this may be a read error. V gene TRBV12-3 or TRBV12-4 combines with J gene TRBJ2-3, with 9 bases matching TRBD1. V shed 3 bases, J shed 0 bases, and the junction held 7 bases outside the gene matches. The CDR3 consists of 17 residues. CDR3 coding DNA: TGTGCCAGCAGTTTCGGGACAGGGATTTTGAGCACAGATACGCAGTATTTT. It yields the protein CASSFGTGILSTDTQYF.

This chain joins TRBV7-2 and TRBJ2-7; no clear D. The DNA end is a closer match to TRBJ2-5, so the J assignment may be wrong. The CDR3 spans 13 residues. The germline CDR1 and CDR2 sequences are SGHTA and FQGNSA. This CDR3 is CASSPQEGSTQYF. The CDR3 DNA reads TGTGCCAGCAGCCCCCAAGAAGGGTCGACCCAGTACTTC.

A remark on this clonotype: The CDR3 does not end in the conserved phenylalanine or tryptophan, so this is likely a read error. This chain uses TRBV7-2 with TRBJ2-1; 10 nucleotides align to TRBD2. J lost 5 bases, V lost 5 bases, and 6 bases had no gene match. The CDR3 is made up of 15 amino acids. CDR1 SGHTA and CDR2 FQGNSA come from the germline V gene. CDR3 nucleotide sequence: TGTGCCAGCAGCAAGACGAGCGGGAGGGACAATGAGCAGTTCTTA. Its protein product is CASSKTSGRDNEQFL.

This clonotype came up a few times. The chain is built from TRBV7-9 and TRBJ2-1; the match to TRBD2 covers 7 bases. CDR1 and CDR2 (germline): SEHNR, FQNEAQ (reference sequence). Trimming removed 4 bases from V and 7 bases from J; junction bases left unmatched: 7. The CDR3 runs to 14 residues. The CDR3 is CASSSLARENEQFF. The CDR3 nucleotides are TGTGCCAGCAGCTCACTAGCGCGAGAAAATGAGCAGTTCTTC.

Only a few counts were recorded for this clonotype. This clone may be a read error of a much larger clone one base away. The gene calls are TRBV20-1 and TRBJ2-1; D is unclear. The germline V and J ends were trimmed by 5 bases and 13 bases, with 24 bases remaining between them. CDR1 and CDR2 (germline): DFQATT, SNEGSKA (reference sequence). This CDR3 comprises 14 residues. This CDR3 reads CSAVPLQLRETQFF. CDR3 nucleotide sequence: TGCAGTGCTGTCCCCTTACAACTACGAGAGACCCAGTTCTTC.

This clonotype has a count of ten or more. The rearrangement joins TRBV7-6 to TRBJ2-5; TRBD1 matches at 7 bases. Losses at the gene ends were 5 bases for V and 1 base for J; bases not matched to a gene: 7. The CDR3 covers 15 residues. Germline values: CDR1 SGHVS, CDR2 FNYEAQ. CDR3 region: CASSENDRVQETQYF. The CDR3, as DNA: TGTGCCAGCAGCGAAAATGACAGGGTCCAAGAGACCCAGTACTTC. The whole variable domain, remainder taken from reference TRBV7-6 and TRBJ2-5, is GAGVSQSPRYKVTKRGQDVALRCDPISGHVSLYWYRQALGQGPEFLTYFNYEAQQDKSGLPNDRFSAERPEGSISTLTIQRTEQRDSAMYRCASSENDRVQETQYFGPGTRLLVL.